Sequencing of this TCR beta chain was carried out in a study of control samples from healthy donors and cancer patients. TCRdb's copy holds only in-frame clones and misses some; the assay was immunoSEQ multiplex PCR. The sample has some 200,000 clones, about 93% seen once. CDR3 length equals 12 residues. Looked up from germline, CDR1 is MDHEN and CDR2 is SYDVKM. V gave up 3 bases and J gave up 11 bases, with 11 bases separating them. This TCR was sampled from a man in his fifties in good health. The chain joins TRBV28 to TRBJ1-5; D gene ambiguous. The source material was blood. CDR3 nucleotides: TGTGCCAGCAGTTTCCCCGGGGTGTCCCAGCATTTT. Amino acids: CASSFPGVSQHF. The variable domain in full, with the rest retrieved from reference TRBV28 and TRBJ1-5, is DVKVTQSSRYLVKRTGEKVFLECVQDMDHENMFWYRQDPGLGLRLIYFSYDVKMKEKGDIPEGYSVSREKKERFSLILESASTNQTSMYLCASSFPGVSQHFGDGTRLSIL.